Presented here are 5 T cell receptor beta chains from one specimen sequenced in a study of T-cell memory formation after mild COVID-19. Via MiXCR, TCRdb re-called the 5' RACE reads, giving one row per CDR3 protein. The table shows 200,000 to 250,000 distinct CDR3 sequences, with approximately 9% occurring only once. Material for sequencing was PBMCs or a T cell subset sorted from them (not recorded which). These receptors were taken from a man between 18 and 35 years old who had mild COVID-19 (a few samples of this study predate the infection). Cell type and time point are not known.

This clonotype showed up many times. This rearrangement joins TRBV20-1 to TRBJ1-1; 7 bases are a match to TRBD1. The CDR3 spans 15 residues. Per germline, CDR1 DFQATT and CDR2 SNEGSKA (reference sequence). With V trimmed by 3 bases and J by 5 bases, 12 bases remained unmatched. In DNA form, the CDR3 reads TGCAGTGCTAGGAGTCCAGGGGGAGGAAATACTGAAGCTTTCTTT. Translated: CSARSPGGGNTEAFF.

This clonotype turned up a few times. The chain is built from TRBV18 and TRBJ1-1; tentatively, D is TRBD1 (5 bases). Germline values: CDR1 KGHSH, CDR2 LQKENI. The V end was cut by 4 bases, the J end by 5 bases, with 20 bases between. The CDR3 extends over 16 amino acids. In DNA, the CDR3 is TGTGCCAGCTCACGAGAGGGGTATGGTTTCTCGACTGAAGCTTTCTTT. This sequence encodes CASSREGYGFSTEAFF.

This clonotype was seen a few times. The rearrangement joins TRBV20-1 to TRBJ2-5; 12 bases are shared with TRBD2. After removal of 5 bases from V and 1 base from J, the junction contained 5 bases not matched to a gene. CDR3 length: 15 amino acids. Germline CDR1 DFQATT, CDR2 SNEGSKA (reference sequence). This CDR3 is CSAALAGGLQETQYF. CDR3 DNA sequence: TGCAGTGCTGCGCTAGCGGGGGGGCTCCAAGAGACCCAGTACTTC.

The chain recombines TRBV7-2 with TRBJ2-3, with TRBD2 identical over 7 bases. The CDR3 is made up of 14 amino acids. J gave up 2 bases and V 6 bases, and 5 bases lay outside the gene matches. Looked up from germline, CDR1 is SGHTA and CDR2 is FQGNSA. CDR3 in amino acids: CASSPGTNTDTQYF. The CDR3 bases are TGTGCCAGCAGTCCTGGGACTAACACAGATACGCAGTATTTT.

The chain couples TRBV5-4 to TRBJ2-5; 8 bases agree with TRBD2. Germline loops: CDR1 SGHNT, CDR2 YYREEE (reference sequence). Trimming removed 1 base from V and 5 bases from J; junction bases left unmatched: 4. The CDR3 is 14 residues long. In nucleotides, the CDR3 is TGTGCCAGCAGCTTGAGCGGGGGTTGGGAGACCCAGTACTTC. This codes for CASSLSGGWETQYF. Complete variable domain (other parts from reference TRBV5-4 and TRBJ2-5): ETGVTQSPTHLIKTRGQQVTLRCSSQSGHNTVSWYQQALGQGPQFIFQYYREEENGRGNFPPRFSGLQFPNYSSELNVNALELDDSALYLCASSLSGGWETQYFGPGTRLLVL.